This T cell receptor (beta chain) appears in the sequencing data of a study of cytomegalovirus exposure and HLA in healthy donors. This CDR3 is built from 11 residues. PCR employed 60 Vbeta and 13 Jbeta primers. This table comes from immunoSEQ multiplex PCR, and its TCRdb copy is limited to in-frame clones, with some not included. The sample has 35,000 to 45,000 clones. Material: PBMCs. The V gene is TRBV12-1, the J gene TRBJ2-7; the table's TRBD1 call for D was not verified on the DNA. TRBV12-1 is shown as a pseudogene. The TCR originated in a man between 35 and 55 years old in good health and CMV-seropositive. CDR3 protein: CASSLSVEQYF. CDR3 sequence (DNA): TGTGCCAGCAGTCTTTCAGTCGAGCAGTACTTC.